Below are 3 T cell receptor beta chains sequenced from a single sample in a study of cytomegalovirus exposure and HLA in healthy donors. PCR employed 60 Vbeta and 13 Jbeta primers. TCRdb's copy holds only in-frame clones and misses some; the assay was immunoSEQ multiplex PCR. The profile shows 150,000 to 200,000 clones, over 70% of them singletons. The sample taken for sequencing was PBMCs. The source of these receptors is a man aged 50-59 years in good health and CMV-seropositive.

CDR3 in DNA: TGCGCCAGCAGCTTGGATGCGGGAGGGCCGTACAATGAGCAGTTCTTC. Translating it yields CASSLDAGGPYNEQFF. The chain is built from TRBV5-1 and TRBJ2-1, with 9 bases aligning to TRBD2. From germline, CDR1 is SGHRS and CDR2 YFSETQ. There are 16 residues in the CDR3. V shed 0 bases, J shed 4 bases, and the junction held 5 bases outside the gene matches. Filled out from reference TRBV5-1 and TRBJ2-1, the complete variable domain reads KAGVTQTPRYLIKTRGQQVTLSCSPISGHRSVSWYQQTPGQGLQFLFEYFSETQRNKGNFPGRFSGRQFSNSRSEMNVSTLELGDSALYLCASSLDAGGPYNEQFFGPGTRLTVL.

The CDR3 spells CASSVRDRGRIGTDTQYF. Here the CDR3 DNA reads TGTGCCAGCAGTGTCCGGGACAGGGGGCGCATAGGAACAGATACGCAGTATTTT. V gene TRBV28 combines with J gene TRBJ2-3; 12 bases map to TRBD1. This CDR3 is built from 18 residues. The V gene's germline CDR1 is MDHEN and CDR2 SYDVKM. Losses at the gene ends were 5 bases for V and 3 bases for J; bases not matched to a gene: 12.

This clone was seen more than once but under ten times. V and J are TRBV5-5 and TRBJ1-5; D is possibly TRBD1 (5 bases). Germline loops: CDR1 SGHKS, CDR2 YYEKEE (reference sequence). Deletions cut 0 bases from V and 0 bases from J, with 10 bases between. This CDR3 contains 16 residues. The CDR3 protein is CASSLGRGYSNQPQHF. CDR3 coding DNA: TGTGCCAGCAGCTTGGGGAGGGGTTATAGCAATCAGCCCCAGCATTTT.